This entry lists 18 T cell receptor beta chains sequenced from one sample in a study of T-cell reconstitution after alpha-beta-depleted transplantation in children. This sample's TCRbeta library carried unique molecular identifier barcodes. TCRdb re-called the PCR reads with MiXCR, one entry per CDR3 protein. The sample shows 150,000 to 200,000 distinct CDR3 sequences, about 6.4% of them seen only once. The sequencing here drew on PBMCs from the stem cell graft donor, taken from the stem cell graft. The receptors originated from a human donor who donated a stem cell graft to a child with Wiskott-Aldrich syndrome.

CDR3 protein: CATGLIRGTQPQHF. In DNA form, the CDR3 reads TGTGCCACCGGGCTAATCAGGGGGACACAGCCCCAGCATTTT. The chain recombines TRBV15 with TRBJ1-5, with 7 positions matching TRBD1. CDR3 length: 14 amino acids. V was pared by 8 bases and J by 7 bases, with 11 bases of the junction left unmatched. Looked up from germline, CDR1 is LNHNV and CDR2 is YYDKDF (reference sequence).

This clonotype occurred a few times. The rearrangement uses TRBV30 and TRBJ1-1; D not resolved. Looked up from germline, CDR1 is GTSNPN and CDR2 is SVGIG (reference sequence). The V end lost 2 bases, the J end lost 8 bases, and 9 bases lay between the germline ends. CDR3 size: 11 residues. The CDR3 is CAWSTATEAFF. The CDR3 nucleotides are TGTGCCTGGAGTACGGCAACGGAAGCTTTCTTT.

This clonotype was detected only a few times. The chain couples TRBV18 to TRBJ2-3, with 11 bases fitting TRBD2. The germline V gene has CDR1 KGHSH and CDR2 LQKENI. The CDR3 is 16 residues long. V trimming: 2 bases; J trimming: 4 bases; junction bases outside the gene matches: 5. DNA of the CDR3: TGTGCCAGCTCACCATTGCCTAGCGGGGGGTCAGATACGCAGTATTTT. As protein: CASSPLPSGGSDTQYF.

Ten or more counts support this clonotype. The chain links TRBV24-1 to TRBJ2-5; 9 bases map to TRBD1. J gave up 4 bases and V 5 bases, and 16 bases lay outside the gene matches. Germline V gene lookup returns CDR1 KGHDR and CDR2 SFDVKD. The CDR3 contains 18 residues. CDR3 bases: TGTGCCACCAGTGTTCCACCGGGACAGGGTTCTTTCGGAGAGACCCAGTACTTC. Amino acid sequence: CATSVPPGQGSFGETQYF.

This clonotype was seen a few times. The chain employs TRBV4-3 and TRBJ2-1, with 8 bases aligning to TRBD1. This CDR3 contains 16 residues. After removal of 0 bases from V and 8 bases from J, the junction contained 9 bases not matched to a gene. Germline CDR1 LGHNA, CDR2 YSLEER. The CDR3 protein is CASSQDSDRVVHEQFF. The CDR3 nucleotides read TGCGCCAGCAGCCAAGATTCGGACAGGGTGGTCCATGAGCAGTTCTTC.

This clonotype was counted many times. The CDR3 here is CATGGQGSPDTQYF. CDR3 nucleotide sequence: TGTGCCACCGGCGGACAGGGGAGTCCAGATACGCAGTATTTT. J is TRBJ2-3 and V is TRBV24-1; 9 nucleotides align to TRBD1. Losses at the gene ends were 9 bases for V and 4 bases for J; bases not matched to a gene: 7. The CDR3 contains 14 residues. The germline gives CDR1 KGHDR, CDR2 SFDVKD.

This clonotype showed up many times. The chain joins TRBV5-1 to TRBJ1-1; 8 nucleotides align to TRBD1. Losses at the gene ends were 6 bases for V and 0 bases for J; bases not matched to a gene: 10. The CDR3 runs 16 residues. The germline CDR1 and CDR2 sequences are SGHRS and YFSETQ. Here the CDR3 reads CASTLLPGQVNTEAFF. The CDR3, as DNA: TGCGCCAGCACCCTACTTCCGGGACAGGTGAACACTGAAGCTTTCTTT. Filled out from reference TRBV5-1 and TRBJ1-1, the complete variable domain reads KAGVTQTPRYLIKTRGQQVTLSCSPISGHRSVSWYQQTPGQGLQFLFEYFSETQRNKGNFPGRFSGRQFSNSRSEMNVSTLELGDSALYLCASTLLPGQVNTEAFFGQGTRLTVV.

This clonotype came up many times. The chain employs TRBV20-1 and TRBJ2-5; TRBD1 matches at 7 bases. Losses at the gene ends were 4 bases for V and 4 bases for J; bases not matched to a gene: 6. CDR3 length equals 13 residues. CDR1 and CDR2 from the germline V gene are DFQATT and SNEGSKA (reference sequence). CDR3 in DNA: TGCAGTGCTATCGACAGGGCGGGAGAGACCCAGTACTTC. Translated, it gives CSAIDRAGETQYF.

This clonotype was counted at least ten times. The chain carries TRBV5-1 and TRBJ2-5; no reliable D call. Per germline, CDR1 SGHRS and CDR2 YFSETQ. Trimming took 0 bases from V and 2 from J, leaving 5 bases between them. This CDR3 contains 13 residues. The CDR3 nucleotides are TGCGCCAGCAGCTTGGTACCTCAAGAGACCCAGTACTTC. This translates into CASSLVPQETQYF.

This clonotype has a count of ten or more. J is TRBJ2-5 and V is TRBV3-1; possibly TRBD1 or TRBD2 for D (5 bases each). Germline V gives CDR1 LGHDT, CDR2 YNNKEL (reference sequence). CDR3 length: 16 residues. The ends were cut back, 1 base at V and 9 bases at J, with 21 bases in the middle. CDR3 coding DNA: TGTGCCAGCAGCCAAGGGGGCGATTGGTGGATGGAGGCCCAGTACTTC. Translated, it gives CASSQGGDWWMEAQYF.

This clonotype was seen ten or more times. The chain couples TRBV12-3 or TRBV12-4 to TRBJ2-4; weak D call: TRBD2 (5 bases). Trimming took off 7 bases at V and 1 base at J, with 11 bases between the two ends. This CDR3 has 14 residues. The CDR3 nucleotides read TGTGCCAGCAACTCAGGAGGCGCCAAAAACATTCAGTACTTC. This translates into CASNSGGAKNIQYF.

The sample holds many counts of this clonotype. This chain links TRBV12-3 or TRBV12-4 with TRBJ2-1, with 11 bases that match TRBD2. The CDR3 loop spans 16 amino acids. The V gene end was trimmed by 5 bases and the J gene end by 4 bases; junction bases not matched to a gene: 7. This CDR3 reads CASSRTLAGGYNEQFF. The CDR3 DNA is TGTGCCAGCAGTCGGACCCTAGCGGGGGGTTACAATGAGCAGTTCTTC.

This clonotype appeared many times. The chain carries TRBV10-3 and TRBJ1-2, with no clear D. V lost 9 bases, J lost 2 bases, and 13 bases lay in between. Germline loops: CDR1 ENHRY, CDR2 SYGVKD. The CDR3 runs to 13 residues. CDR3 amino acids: CAIKDGANYGYTF. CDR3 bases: TGTGCCATTAAGGATGGTGCGAACTATGGCTACACCTTC.

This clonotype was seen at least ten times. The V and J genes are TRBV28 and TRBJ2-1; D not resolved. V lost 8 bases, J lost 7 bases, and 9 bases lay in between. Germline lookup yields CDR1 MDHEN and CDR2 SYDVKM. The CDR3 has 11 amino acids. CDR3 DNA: TGTGCCAGCGCCCTCCGGAATGAGCAGTTCTTC. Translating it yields CASALRNEQFF.

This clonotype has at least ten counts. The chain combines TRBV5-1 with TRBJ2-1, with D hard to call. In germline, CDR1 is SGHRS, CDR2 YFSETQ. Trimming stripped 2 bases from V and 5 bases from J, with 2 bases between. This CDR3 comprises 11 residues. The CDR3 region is CASSFNNEQFF. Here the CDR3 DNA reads TGCGCCAGCAGCTTCAACAATGAGCAGTTCTTC.

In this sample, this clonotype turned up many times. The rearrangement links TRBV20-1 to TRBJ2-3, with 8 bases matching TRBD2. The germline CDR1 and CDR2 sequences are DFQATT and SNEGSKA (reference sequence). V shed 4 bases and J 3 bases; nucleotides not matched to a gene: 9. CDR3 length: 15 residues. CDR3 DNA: TGCAGTGCTAATCCGGGACTAGGAGCTACAGATACGCAGTATTTT. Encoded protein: CSANPGLGATDTQYF.

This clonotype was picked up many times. CDR3 coding DNA: TGTGCCAGCAGCTTGACACCCTACCAAGAGACCCAGTACTTC. Translated: CASSLTPYQETQYF. The rearrangement joins TRBV5-5 to TRBJ2-5; D uncertain. The V and J ends lost 1 base and 0 bases respectively, with 7 bases between them. This CDR3 spans 14 amino acids. Per germline, CDR1 SGHKS and CDR2 YYEKEE (reference sequence).

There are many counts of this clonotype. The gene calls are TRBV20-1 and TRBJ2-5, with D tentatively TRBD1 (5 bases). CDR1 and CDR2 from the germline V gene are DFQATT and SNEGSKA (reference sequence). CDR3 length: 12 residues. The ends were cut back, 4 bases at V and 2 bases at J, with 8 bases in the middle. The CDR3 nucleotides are TGCAGTGCTAAGAAGGGGCAAGAGACCCAGTACTTC. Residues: CSAKKGQETQYF.